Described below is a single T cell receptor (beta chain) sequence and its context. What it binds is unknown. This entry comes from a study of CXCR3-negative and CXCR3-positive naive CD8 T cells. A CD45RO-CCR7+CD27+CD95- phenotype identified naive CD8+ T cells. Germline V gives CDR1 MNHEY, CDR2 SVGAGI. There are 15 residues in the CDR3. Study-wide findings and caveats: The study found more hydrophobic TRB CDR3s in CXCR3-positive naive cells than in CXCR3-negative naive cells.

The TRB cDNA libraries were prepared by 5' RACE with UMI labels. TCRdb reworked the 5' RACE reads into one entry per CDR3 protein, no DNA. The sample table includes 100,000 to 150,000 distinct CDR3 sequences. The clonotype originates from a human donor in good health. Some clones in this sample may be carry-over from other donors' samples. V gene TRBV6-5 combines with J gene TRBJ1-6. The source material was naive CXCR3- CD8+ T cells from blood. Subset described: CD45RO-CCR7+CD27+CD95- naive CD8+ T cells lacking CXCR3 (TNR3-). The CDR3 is CASSYRVQNNSPLHF.